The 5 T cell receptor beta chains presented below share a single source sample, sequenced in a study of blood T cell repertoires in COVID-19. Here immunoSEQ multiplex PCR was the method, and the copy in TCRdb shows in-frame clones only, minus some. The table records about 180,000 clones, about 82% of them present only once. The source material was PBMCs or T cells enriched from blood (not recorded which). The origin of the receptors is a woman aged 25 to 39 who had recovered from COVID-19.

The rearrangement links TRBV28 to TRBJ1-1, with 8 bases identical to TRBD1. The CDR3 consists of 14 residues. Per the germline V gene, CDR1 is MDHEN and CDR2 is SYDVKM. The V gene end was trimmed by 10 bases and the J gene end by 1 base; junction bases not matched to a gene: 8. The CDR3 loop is CATLRGTGNTEAFF. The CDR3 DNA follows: TGTGCCACCCTCCGTGGGACAGGGAACACTGAAGCTTTCTTT.

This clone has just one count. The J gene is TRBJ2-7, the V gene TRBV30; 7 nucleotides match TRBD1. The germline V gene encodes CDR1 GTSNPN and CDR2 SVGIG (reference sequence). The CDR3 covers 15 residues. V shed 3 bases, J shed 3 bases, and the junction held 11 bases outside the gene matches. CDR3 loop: CAWRRQGIGGYEQYF. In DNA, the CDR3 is TGTGCCTGGAGACGACAGGGAATTGGGGGCTACGAGCAGTACTTC.

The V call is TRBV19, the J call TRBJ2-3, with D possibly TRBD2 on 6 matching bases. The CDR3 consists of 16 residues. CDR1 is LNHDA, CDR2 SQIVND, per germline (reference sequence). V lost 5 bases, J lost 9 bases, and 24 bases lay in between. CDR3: CASSFQSGGGDETQYF. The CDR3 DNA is TGTGCCAGTAGTTTCCAATCCGGAGGCGGGGATGAGACGCAGTATTTT.

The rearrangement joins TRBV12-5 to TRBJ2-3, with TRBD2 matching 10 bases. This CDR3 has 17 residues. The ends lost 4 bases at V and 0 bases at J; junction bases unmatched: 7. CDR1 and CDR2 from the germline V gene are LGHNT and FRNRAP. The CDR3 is CASGSPSGSGSTDTQYF. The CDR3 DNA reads TGTGCTAGTGGTTCTCCTAGCGGGAGCGGAAGCACAGATACGCAGTATTTT.

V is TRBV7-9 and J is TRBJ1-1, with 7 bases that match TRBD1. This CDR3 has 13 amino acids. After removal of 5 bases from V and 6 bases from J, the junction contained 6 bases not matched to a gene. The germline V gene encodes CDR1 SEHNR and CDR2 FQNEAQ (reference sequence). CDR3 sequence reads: CASSGRQGAEAFF. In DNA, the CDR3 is TGTGCCAGCAGCGGCAGACAGGGTGCTGAAGCTTTCTTT.